This passage covers 9 T cell receptor beta chains from one sample sequenced in a study of cytomegalovirus exposure and HLA in healthy donors. The PCR employed 60 Vbeta primers together with 13 Jbeta primers. Libraries were prepared by immunoSEQ multiplex PCR; TCRdb keeps only in-frame clonotypes and omits some of them. The table lists about 130,000 clones, over 70% of them singletons. The sequenced material came from PBMCs. The origin of the receptors is a woman in her forties or fifties in good health and CMV-seronegative.

In its sample, this clone was seen a few times. The chain joins TRBV19 to TRBJ2-1, with D uncertain. Germline lookup yields CDR1 LNHDA and CDR2 SQIVND (reference sequence). This CDR3 is 14 amino acids long. Trimming left V 2 bases short and J 0 bases short, with 5 bases between. The CDR3 DNA sequence: TGTGCCAGTAGTATACTGAGCTCCTACAATGAGCAGTTCTTC. Protein product: CASSILSSYNEQFF. The full variable domain, completed using reference TRBV19 and TRBJ2-1, is DGGITQSPKYLFRKEGQNVTLSCEQNLNHDAMYWYRQDPGQGLRLIYYSQIVNDFQKGDIAEGYSVSREKKESFPLTVTSAQKNPTAFYLCASSILSSYNEQFFGPGTRLTVL.

The chain employs TRBV11-3 and TRBJ2-2, with D unclear. The CDR3 sequence is 13 residues long. V was cut by 0 bases and J by 9 bases, with 8 bases left in between. Germline CDR1 reads SGHNT; CDR2 reads YENEEA. The CDR3 coding sequence is TGTGCCAGCAGCTTAGATACTACCCGGGAGCTGTTTTTT. Encoded protein: CASSLDTTRELFF.

A few counts support this clone. V and J are TRBV28 and TRBJ2-5; 9 nucleotides line up with TRBD1. CDR3 size: 16 residues. Looked up from germline, CDR1 is MDHEN and CDR2 is SYDVKM. Trimming cost V 1 base and J 5 bases; bases outside gene matches: 8. In DNA form, the CDR3 reads TGTGCCAGCAGTTTATTCCTCGGGACAGGGAAGGAGACCCAGTACTTC. Protein product: CASSLFLGTGKETQYF.

The chain couples TRBV7-2 to TRBJ2-7, with D perhaps matching TRBD2 (5 bases). The V gene lost 5 bases and the J gene lost 0 bases, with 11 bases spanning the gap. Germline V gene data show CDR1 as SGHTA and CDR2 as FQGNSA. This CDR3 contains 14 residues. The CDR3 region is CASSRGLASYEQYF. DNA of the CDR3: TGTGCCAGCAGCAGAGGCCTAGCCTCCTACGAGCAGTACTTC.

The chain links TRBV11-3 to TRBJ2-1; D is possibly TRBD2 (6 bases). The CDR3 consists of 14 residues. V lost 3 bases, J lost 4 bases, and 10 bases lay in between. Germline V lookup: CDR1 SGHNT, CDR2 YENEEA. The CDR3 spells CASSFGGVYNEQFF. DNA for the CDR3: TGTGCCAGCAGCTTCGGGGGAGTTTACAATGAGCAGTTCTTC.

The rearrangement uses TRBV28 and TRBJ2-3, with 14 positions matching TRBD2. V lost 8 bases to trimming and J lost 6 bases; unmatched junction nucleotides: 13. The CDR3 is made up of 17 amino acids. Germline V gene data show CDR1 as MDHEN and CDR2 as SYDVKM. DNA of the CDR3: TGTGCCAGCCCTCCCCGACTAGCGGGAGGGCCGAATGATACGCAGTATTTT. Amino acids: CASPPRLAGGPNDTQYF.

This chain links TRBV27 with TRBJ2-1; 8 bases match TRBD2. This CDR3 region has 17 residues. Per the germline V gene, CDR1 is MNHEY and CDR2 is SMNVEV (reference sequence). Trimming at V came to 2 bases and at J to 5 bases, leaving 11 bases not matched to a gene. This CDR3 reads CASSLEEAGEGNNEQFF. As DNA, the CDR3 is TGTGCCAGCAGTTTAGAGGAAGCGGGAGAGGGAAACAATGAGCAGTTCTTC.

This clone was counted between two and nine times. The chain couples TRBV7-8 to TRBJ2-2; D perhaps matches TRBD1 (6 bases). V shed 4 bases and J shed 6 bases, with 9 bases lying between them. The CDR3 contains 13 residues. Germline CDR1 SGHVS, CDR2 FQNEAQ. The chain's CDR3 is CASSYDRSGELFF. The CDR3 nucleotides are TGTGCCAGCAGCTACGACAGGTCCGGGGAGCTGTTTTTT.

This sequence joins TRBV6-1 and TRBJ2-3, with D hard to call. Trimming shortened V by 8 bases and J by 7 bases, and 19 bases separated the two germline ends. This CDR3 has 14 residues. Germline V gene data show CDR1 as MNHNS and CDR2 as SASEGT. The CDR3 spells CASQVSGALYTQYF. CDR3 nucleotide sequence: TGTGCCAGCCAGGTGTCCGGTGCGCTTTATACGCAGTATTTT.